This T cell receptor beta chain was found in a study of CD8 T cells in ankylosing spondylitis. Via MiXCR, TCRdb re-called the 5' RACE reads, giving one row per CDR3 protein. The sample lists 250,000 to 350,000 distinct CDR3 sequences; around 20% were seen once. The CDR3 spans 15 residues. The V end lost 0 bases, the J end lost 6 bases, and 12 bases lay between the germline ends. The chain is built from TRBV12-3 or TRBV12-4 and TRBJ2-4, with a tentative D call TRBD1 (7 bases). Material for sequencing was blood, either unsorted or a sorted T cell fraction (not recorded which). The TCR originated in a male donor with ankylosing spondylitis or in good health (not recorded which). CDR3 sequence (DNA): TGTGCCAGCAGTTTAGCGCTTCAGGGGGGAAACATTCAGTACTTC. It translates to CASSLALQGGNIQYF.